This passage covers 28 T cell receptor beta chains from one sample sequenced in a study of blood T cell repertoires in COVID-19. Assay: immunoSEQ multiplex PCR; the TCRdb copy retains only in-frame clones and omits some. In the table there are some 300,000 clones, around 86% of which are singletons. The specimen was PBMCs or T cells enriched from blood (not recorded which). These receptors were collected from a woman aged 40 to 50 who had recovered from COVID-19.

The rearrangement joins TRBV19 to TRBJ1-1; 7 bases match TRBD1. Germline V lookup: CDR1 LNHDA, CDR2 SQIVND (reference sequence). CDR3 length: 14 residues. Trimming at V came to 5 bases and at J to 6 bases, leaving 9 bases not matched to a gene. The chain's CDR3 is CASSARDRVSEAFF. CDR3 DNA sequence: TGTGCCAGTAGTGCCCGCGACAGGGTCTCTGAAGCTTTCTTT.

The chain uses TRBV7-9 and TRBJ2-7; no clear D gene. Germline lookup yields CDR1 SEHNR and CDR2 FQNEAQ (reference sequence). This CDR3 spans 14 amino acids. Trimming shortened V by 1 base and J by 2 bases, and 9 bases separated the two germline ends. The CDR3 bases are TGTGCCAGCAGCTTAGGAGCGATGCCCTACGAGCAGTACTTC. Its protein product is CASSLGAMPYEQYF.

The rearrangement uses TRBV7-3 and TRBJ2-3; D remains unclear. V shed 5 bases and J shed 2 bases, with 8 bases lying between them. The CDR3 spans 13 residues. CDR1 and CDR2 from the germline V gene are SGHTA and FQGTGA. The CDR3 protein is CASSLRNTDTQYF. Here the CDR3 DNA reads TGTGCCAGCAGCCTCAGGAACACAGATACGCAGTATTTT.

The V gene is TRBV30, the J gene TRBJ1-1; D not certain. Germline values: CDR1 GTSNPN, CDR2 SVGIG (reference sequence). Trimming stripped 8 bases from V and 4 bases from J, with 14 bases between. The CDR3 spans 12 residues. CDR3 sequence reads: CASQRQGTEAFF. CDR3 DNA sequence: TGTGCCAGCCAACGACAAGGCACTGAAGCTTTCTTT.

This chain links TRBV7-6 with TRBJ1-1, with D unclear. Trimming took 0 bases from V and 0 from J, leaving 11 bases between them. The CDR3 is made up of 16 amino acids. CDR1 and CDR2 from the germline V gene are SGHVS and FNYEAQ. The CDR3 sequence is CASSLALAGMNTEAFF. The CDR3 coding sequence is TGTGCCAGCAGCTTAGCGTTGGCAGGAATGAACACTGAAGCTTTCTTT.

The genes are TRBV4-2 and TRBJ2-7; D is undetermined. Per the germline V gene, CDR1 is LGHNA and CDR2 is YNFKEQ. CDR3 size: 15 residues. V lost 4 bases to trimming and J lost 2 bases, with 15 bases between them. In DNA form, the CDR3 reads TGTGCCAGCAGCCCCCGGCCCCAAACAGCCTACGAGCAGTACTTC. It codes for CASSPRPQTAYEQYF.

The CDR3 loop is CASRGQGSNTGELFF. The CDR3, as DNA: TGTGCCAGCAGAGGACAGGGTAGTAACACCGGGGAGCTGTTTTTT. The chain has TRBV9 and TRBJ2-2; 8 bases agree with TRBD1. From germline, CDR1 is SGDLS and CDR2 YYNGEE. CDR3 length: 15 amino acids. Trimming removed 5 bases from V and 2 bases from J; junction bases left unmatched: 5.

The chain employs TRBV7-2 and TRBJ2-2; D remains ambiguous. Per germline, CDR1 SGHTA and CDR2 FQGNSA. This CDR3 is built from 15 residues. Trimming took 0 bases from V and 4 from J, leaving 9 bases between them. The CDR3 nucleotides are TGTGCCAGCAGCTTAGCGGCTAGGAGCACCGGGGAGCTGTTTTTT. Translating gives CASSLAARSTGELFF.

This chain connects TRBV7-3 to TRBJ2-2, with 10 positions matching TRBD1. In germline, CDR1 is SGHTA, CDR2 FQGTGA. The CDR3 covers 15 residues. Losses at the gene ends were 2 bases for V and 6 bases for J; bases not matched to a gene: 3. The CDR3 nucleotides read TGTGCCAGCAGCTTATCGACAGGGGGCTCCGGGGAGCTGTTTTTT. Translated: CASSLSTGGSGELFF.

The chain employs TRBV6-1 and TRBJ1-2; D perhaps matches TRBD1 (6 bases). Trimming took 1 base from V and 8 from J, leaving 8 bases between them. The CDR3 sequence is 12 residues long. Germline CDR1 and CDR2: MNHNS and SASEGT. CDR3 coding DNA: TGTGCCAGCAGTGAAGGGGGGCCCGGCTACACCTTC. Encoded protein: CASSEGGPGYTF.

The CDR3 spells CASSFGRGRSDTQYF. CDR3 nucleotides: TGCGCCAGCAGCTTTGGCAGGGGGCGTTCAGATACGCAGTATTTT. The rearrangement joins TRBV5-1 to TRBJ2-3; 8 nucleotides agree with TRBD1. Germline trimming cut 2 bases from V and 4 bases from J; bases unmatched to any gene: 6. Germline lookup yields CDR1 SGHRS and CDR2 YFSETQ. The CDR3 extends over 15 amino acids.

This sequence joins TRBV10-3 and TRBJ2-1; 9 bases line up with TRBD1. Per the germline V gene, CDR1 is ENHRY and CDR2 is SYGVKD. The ends lost 6 bases at V and 6 bases at J; junction bases unmatched: 3. This CDR3 has 13 residues. The DNA for the CDR3 is TGTGCCATCAGCGGGACAGGGTCCAATGAGCAGTTCTTC. It translates to CAISGTGSNEQFF.

V is TRBV19 and J is TRBJ1-5; no firm D call. Germline V gene lookup returns CDR1 LNHDA and CDR2 SQIVND (reference sequence). The germline V and J ends were trimmed by 7 bases and 5 bases, with 18 bases remaining between them. The CDR3 length is 15 residues. CDR3 region: CASTWNSRLDQPQHF. CDR3 nucleotide sequence: TGTGCCAGTACCTGGAACAGCCGATTGGATCAGCCCCAGCATTTT.

V gene TRBV14 combines with J gene TRBJ1-3, with D uncertain. The V end lost 1 base, the J end lost 4 bases, and 17 bases lay between the germline ends. Germline values: CDR1 SGHDN, CDR2 FVKESK. The CDR3 has 17 residues. The CDR3 DNA follows: TGTGCCAGCAGCCAAGGGACTCTCGGTGGTTGGGGAAACACCATATATTTT. Protein product: CASSQGTLGGWGNTIYF. The full variable domain, rest sourced from reference TRBV14 and TRBJ1-3, is EAGVTQFPSHSVIEKGQTVTLRCDPISGHDNLYWYRRVMGKEIKFLLHFVKESKQDESGMPNNRFLAERTGGTYSTLKVQPAELEDSGVYFCASSQGTLGGWGNTIYFGEGSWLTVV.

Notes on this clone: A junction boundary mismatches the germline segment, possibly from a read error. The chain carries TRBV7-8 and TRBJ1-3; no definite D call. CDR1 is SGHVS and CDR2 is FQNEAQ in the germline V gene. This CDR3 spans 15 amino acids. For the CDR3, the DNA is TGTGCCAGCACCTTAGGACGGAGCTCTGGAAACACCATATATTTT. Its translation is CASTLGRSSGNTIYF. Full variable domain (rest looked up from reference TRBV7-8 and TRBJ1-3): GAGVSQSPRYKVAKRGQDVALRCDPISGHVSLFWYQQALGQGPEFLTYFQNEAQLDKSGLPSDRFFAERPEGSVSTLKIQRTQQEDSAVYLCASTLGRSSGNTIYFGEGSWLTVV.

This rearrangement joins TRBV30 to TRBJ2-7; D is perhaps TRBD2 (6 bases). The CDR3 is 15 amino acids. Germline values: CDR1 GTSNPN, CDR2 SVGIG (reference sequence). Trimming removed 0 bases from V and 5 bases from J, with 17 bases in between. The CDR3 loop reads CAWSVIGLAQNEQYF. The DNA for the CDR3 is TGTGCCTGGAGTGTAATAGGGCTAGCGCAGAACGAGCAGTACTTC.

The V and J genes are TRBV10-1 and TRBJ1-2; TRBD1 might be the D (6 bases). Per germline, CDR1 WNHNN and CDR2 SYGVQD (reference sequence). CDR3 size: 16 residues. The V end was cut by 3 bases, the J end by 7 bases, with 21 bases between. CDR3 sequence reads: CASSDPYRAGRGGYTF. The CDR3 DNA reads as TGCGCCAGCAGTGACCCCTACAGGGCGGGGAGGGGTGGCTACACCTTC.

The chain carries TRBV5-1 and TRBJ2-7; weak D call: TRBD2 (6 bases). The CDR3 runs to 15 residues. CDR1 and CDR2 (germline): SGHRS, YFSETQ. The V gene lost 2 bases and the J gene lost 0 bases, with 12 bases spanning the gap. CDR3 coding DNA: TGCGCCAGCAGCTTCGCCGGGACTTCCTCCTACGAGCAGTACTTC. Its protein is CASSFAGTSSYEQYF.

The chain recombines TRBV3-1 (or the pseudogene TRBV3-2) with TRBJ1-2; 8 bases agree with TRBD1. The CDR3 runs to 13 residues. V gave up 2 bases and J gave up 8 bases; unmatched junction bases: 4. Germline values: CDR1 LGHDT, CDR2 YNNKEL (reference sequence). The CDR3 region is CASSQSQGVGYTF. The CDR3, as DNA: TGTGCCAGCAGCCAATCACAGGGGGTCGGCTACACCTTC.

V and J are TRBV2 and TRBJ2-6; no reliable D call. The CDR3 loop spans 17 amino acids. Germline CDR1 SNHLY, CDR2 FYNNEI. V was pared by 8 bases and J by 3 bases, with 20 bases between. The CDR3 DNA sequence: TGTGCCAGCTGCCGGCTGGGTGGTACGGGTGGGGCCAACGTCCTGACTTTC. The encoded protein is CASCRLGGTGGANVLTF.

The V call is TRBV6-5, the J call TRBJ1-1; 7 nucleotides align to TRBD1. This CDR3 contains 14 residues. With V trimmed by 3 bases and J by 7 bases, 8 bases remained unmatched. Germline V gives CDR1 MNHEY, CDR2 SVGAGI. DNA of the CDR3: TGTGCCAGCAGTTATGATGGGACAGCCATTGAAGCTTTCTTT. This codes for CASSYDGTAIEAFF.

The chain is built from TRBV6-8 and TRBJ1-4; unclear D gene. Trimming removed 9 bases from V and 0 bases from J, with 8 bases in between. CDR1 and CDR2 from the germline V gene are MNHGY and SAAAGT. CDR3 length: 13 residues. The CDR3 loop is CARRKATNEKLFF. CDR3 sequence (DNA): TGTGCCAGGCGGAAGGCAACTAATGAAAAACTGTTTTTT.

J is TRBJ2-7 and V is TRBV7-2, with 8 bases identical to TRBD2. With V trimmed by 2 bases and J by 6 bases, 12 bases remained unmatched. The CDR3 sequence is 16 residues long. The V gene's germline CDR1 is SGHTA and CDR2 FQGNSA. The CDR3 DNA follows: TGTGCCAGCAGCTTATCTTCAGGGGTGCTAGCGGGCGAGCAGTACTTC. It codes for CASSLSSGVLAGEQYF.

The chain combines TRBV2 with TRBJ2-5; 7 bases fit TRBD2. This CDR3 contains 16 residues. Trimming removed 0 bases from V and 8 bases from J; junction bases left unmatched: 12. From germline, CDR1 is SNHLY and CDR2 FYNNEI. This CDR3 reads CASSEARASGVQTQYF. CDR3 in DNA: TGTGCCAGCAGTGAAGCTCGGGCAAGCGGGGTGCAAACCCAGTACTTC.

V is TRBV30 and J is TRBJ2-1; 10 bases align to TRBD2. The trim removed 3 bases at V and 4 bases at J, leaving 6 bases unmatched. The CDR3 runs to 15 residues. CDR1 and CDR2 from the germline V gene are GTSNPN and SVGIG (reference sequence). This CDR3 reads CAWSSSGSNYNEQFF. The CDR3, as DNA: TGTGCCTGGAGCTCTAGCGGGAGTAATTACAATGAGCAGTTCTTC.

The V and J genes are TRBV21-1 and TRBJ2-5; the table assigns TRBD1, which was not confirmed against the DNA. TRBV21-1 represents a pseudogene. The CDR3 runs 20 residues. CDR3 region: CASAQILRDRGWFVQETQYF. DNA of the CDR3: TGTGCCAGCGCCCAGATCCTCCGGGACAGGGGGTGGTTTGTCCAAGAGACCCAGTACTTC.

The rearrangement uses TRBV6-2 or TRBV6-3 and TRBJ2-1, with TRBD2 as a possible D gene (7 bases). This CDR3 is 14 amino acids long. V lost 6 bases, J lost 9 bases, and 18 bases lay in between. Germline V CDR1 and CDR2: MNHEY, SVGEGT. The CDR3 is CASSSDAGALEQFF. In DNA, the CDR3 is TGTGCCAGCAGCTCAGACGCGGGGGCCCTTGAGCAGTTCTTC.

The V gene is TRBV19, the J gene TRBJ1-5; the match to TRBD1 covers 7 bases. The CDR3 is 15 residues long. Germline CDR1 reads LNHDA; CDR2 reads SQIVND (reference sequence). The junction had 3 bases not matched to a gene; V was cut back by 2 bases and J by 2 bases. The CDR3 is CASSIFGQGNQPQHF. The DNA of the CDR3 is TGTGCCAGTAGTATATTCGGACAGGGCAATCAGCCCCAGCATTTT. The whole variable domain, remainder taken from reference TRBV19 and TRBJ1-5, is DGGITQSPKYLFRKEGQNVTLSCEQNLNHDAMYWYRQDPGQGLRLIYYSQIVNDFQKGDIAEGYSVSREKKESFPLTVTSAQKNPTAFYLCASSIFGQGNQPQHFGDGTRLSIL.